Sequencing of this T cell receptor (beta chain) was carried out in a study of radiation and T cells in renal cell carcinoma (TCRdb year 2020). Looking at the study overall: Samples came from a clinical trial, in which primary renal cell carcinomas received 15 Gy stereotactic body radiation therapy followed by nephrectomy 4 weeks later. A total of around 50 samples underwent TCR beta sequencing, made up of some 26 tumors and some 27 peripheral blood samples. A total of approximately 3,800,000 unique CDR3 nucleotide sequences, encoding roughly 3,000,000 unique CDR3 amino acid sequences, were found across all 50 or so samples. Study-wide findings and limitations: Because the trial had a single-armed design, the trial could not examine how radiation dose or scheduling affected the TCR repertoire. Top tumor clonotypes rose in blood from baseline to 2 weeks post-radiation, then contracted by 4 weeks, suggesting transient expansion of tumor-resident clones. Because pretreatment tumor biopsies were not available, the baseline intratumoral presence of clonotypes could not be determined. Changes in the blood repertoire were not tracked past 4 weeks after treatment.

V drops 1 base and J drops 7 bases, leaving 11 bases in between. From its cysteine to its phenylalanine, the CDR3 spans 14 amino acids. Only the CDR3 DNA is retained, 42 bases long and in frame from the first base. The germline V gene yields SGHAT for CDR1 and FQNNGV for CDR2. What this sample's time point label stands for: baseline pretreatment blood. What this sample's treatment or condition label stands for: 15 Gy SBRT to primary tumor, nephrectomy 4 weeks later. Serial peripheral blood from radiation-treated patients was sampled at baseline, 2 weeks and 4 weeks after SBRT to track tumor-enriched clonotypes. All patients had renal cell carcinoma with clear cell pathology. Genomic DNA for TCR sequencing was prepared using the QIAamp DNA Blood Mini Kit (Qiagen). The analyses included only samples that passed all quality control checks. The immunoSEQ kit was used, according to the manufacturer's recommendations, to generate TCR beta libraries from genomic DNA. To prepare the libraries, a first multiplex PCR with proprietary primers was run, followed by a second PCR that added unique barcodes, and a bead cleanup was done after each round. Each sample batch included a kit-provided positive control reaction and a negative control reaction. The final libraries were assessed on an Agilent 4200 TapeStation D1000 ScreenTape, pooled by volume, and quantified by qPCR. Sequencing was performed on an Illumina NextSeq500 with a MidOutput 150-cycle cartridge, and 156 Read1 and 15 Index1 cycles were run with kit custom primers. The pooled library was loaded at around 1.1 pM with a roughly 20% PhiX control spike-in. In the authors' own workflow: Vendor-processed data were analyzed in R, and a clonotype was defined as all T cells sharing the same CDR3 nucleotide sequence. For clone abundance analyses, frequencies were normalized to the 10,000 most abundant clones in each sample. Before analysis, public T cell clones were removed, and these numbered fewer than five per sample on average. A difference in abundance of at least 32-fold between compartments was used to define tumor-enriched and baseline blood-enriched clonotypes. A beta-binomial differential abundance model was applied to find clonotypes that expanded or contracted between blood time points. The Baroni-Urbani and Buser coefficient was used to measure tumor-blood repertoire similarity, and groups were compared with two-tailed Wilcoxon tests in R. TCRdb holds this immuneACCESS table with in-frame rearrangements only. Some clones are missing; in checked studies, unresolved V genes explain under half, and the rest has no known cause. The D gene and trimming were derived from the DNA, and the V and J assignments and clone size from that table. A total of 150,000 or so clones appear in this sample, approximately 90% of them only once. The ten largest clones take up 4.1% of the sample.

As for this clone: What this receptor recognizes is not known. Per-nucleotide qualities are absent, and no much larger clonotype sits a single base away.

Sequencing used blood, obtained from a patient whose treatment included radiotherapy and nephrectomy. Recombination linked TRBV11-2 to TRBJ1-5, with the D gene uncertain. This TCR was recovered from a woman between 65 and 79 years old with renal cell carcinoma. The CDR3 has the sequence CASSLVGGPQPQHF. In nucleotides, the sequence is TGTGCCAGCAGCTTAGTGGGCGGGCCCCAGCCCCAGCATTTT.